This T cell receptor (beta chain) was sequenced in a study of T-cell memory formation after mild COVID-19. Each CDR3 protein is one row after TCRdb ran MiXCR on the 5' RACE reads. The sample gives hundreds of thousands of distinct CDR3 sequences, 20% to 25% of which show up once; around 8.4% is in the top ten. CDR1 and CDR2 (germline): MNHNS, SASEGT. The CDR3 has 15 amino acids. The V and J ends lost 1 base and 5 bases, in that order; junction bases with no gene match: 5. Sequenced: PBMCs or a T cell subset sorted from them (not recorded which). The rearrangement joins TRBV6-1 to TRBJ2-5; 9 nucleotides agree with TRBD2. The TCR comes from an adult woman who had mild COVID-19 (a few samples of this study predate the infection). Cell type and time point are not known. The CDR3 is CASSEGGGALETQYF. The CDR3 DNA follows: TGTGCCAGCAGTGAAGGCGGGGGGGCCCTGGAGACCCAGTACTTC.